This paragraph covers one TCR beta chain sequence. Its target is unknown. This specimen comes from a study of CD8 T cells in Susac syndrome. Purification of the CD8+ and CD4+ T cells relied on negative isolation, and TEMRA cells underwent FACS enrichment. Study results and limitations: Acknowledgment was made by the study that its TCR sequencing and HLA analysis involved a relatively small number of individuals.

A quantity of about 0.45 to 1 ug RNA underwent reverse transcription using random hexamers. With immunoSEQ multiplex PCR, TCR beta CDR3 was amplified across 54 Vbeta and 13 Jbeta. TCRdb independently ran MiXCR on the immunoSEQ multiplex PCR reads; one entry per CDR3 protein. The sample lists 230,000 or so distinct CDR3 sequences, 95% seen once, with 0.075% to 0.095% in the top ten. Germline CDR1 MDHEN, CDR2 SYDVKM. Trimming cost V 6 bases and J 6 bases, with 12 bases left between them. This CDR3 has 12 residues. The specimen was CD4+ T cells from PBMCs. The V call is TRBV28, the J call TRBJ2-7; D is undetermined. The receptor's source is a human donor with multiple sclerosis. The CDR3 bases are TGTGCCAGCAGCCTAGTGGGTAGCGAGCAGTACTTC. It encodes CASSLVGSEQYF.